What follows are 21 T cell receptor beta chains derived from one specimen sequenced in a study of cytomegalovirus exposure and HLA in healthy donors. Primers for the PCR totalled 60 Vbeta and 13 Jbeta. Only in-frame clones appear in the TCRdb table, and some are missing; sequencing was by immunoSEQ multiplex PCR. The table records over 100,000 clones, around three quarters of them present only once. Material for sequencing was PBMCs. Source of these receptors: a woman aged 25 to 45 in good health and CMV-seropositive.

The V gene is TRBV6-5, the J gene TRBJ2-7; D remains unclear. Trimming took off 7 bases at V and 3 bases at J, with 10 bases between the two ends. This CDR3 is built from 12 residues. The germline gives CDR1 MNHEY, CDR2 SVGAGI. CDR3 nucleotides: TGTGCCAGCAATGGTAACGGCTACGAGCAGTACTTC. Its protein product is CASNGNGYEQYF.

The J gene is TRBJ1-4, the V gene TRBV5-1; possible D gene TRBD1, 5 bases. The CDR3 covers 13 residues. Trimming left V 4 bases short and J 8 bases short, with 12 bases between. Germline V CDR1 and CDR2: SGHRS, YFSETQ. This chain's CDR3 is CASSPRGEEKLFF. The CDR3 nucleotides are TGCGCCAGCAGCCCCCGGGGGGAGGAAAAACTGTTTTTT.

For the CDR3, the DNA is TGTGCCAGCAGTGAAGCGCCAGACTTCCTAGAGACCCAGTACTTC. Its protein is CASSEAPDFLETQYF. V is TRBV6-1 and J is TRBJ2-5; D gene unclear. Germline CDR1 reads MNHNS; CDR2 reads SASEGT. Between the trimmed V and J ends, which lost 0 bases and 4 bases, there was a span of 12 bases. The CDR3 is made up of 15 amino acids.

The V and J genes are TRBV4-1 and TRBJ2-7, with 8 bases aligning to TRBD1. The V segment lost 4 bases and the J segment 2 bases; nucleotides outside the gene matches: 7. This CDR3 has 15 residues. CDR1 is MGHRA and CDR2 is YSYEKL in the germline V gene. The CDR3 loop reads CASSPIQGAAYEQYF. DNA of the CDR3: TGCGCCAGCAGCCCAATTCAGGGGGCGGCCTACGAGCAGTACTTC.

V is TRBV28 and J is TRBJ1-2; tentative D call: TRBD1 (6 bases). The germline V gene has CDR1 MDHEN and CDR2 SYDVKM. The CDR3 length is 12 residues. The V end was cut by 6 bases, the J end by 8 bases, with 13 bases between. The CDR3 reads CASRWGPGGYTF. The CDR3 bases are TGTGCCAGCAGATGGGGGCCTGGAGGCTACACCTTC.

The chain links TRBV6-6 to TRBJ2-5, with 7 bases identical to TRBD1. V shed 2 bases, J shed 5 bases, and the junction held 2 bases outside the gene matches. The CDR3 has 13 residues. From germline, CDR1 is MNHNY and CDR2 SVGAGI (reference sequence). Here the CDR3 reads CASSYRQGETQYF. The CDR3 bases are TGTGCCAGCAGTTACCGACAGGGCGAGACCCAGTACTTC.

This chain uses TRBV27 with TRBJ2-1, with 9 bases that match TRBD1. CDR1 is MNHEY and CDR2 is SMNVEV in the germline V gene (reference sequence). The CDR3 is made up of 11 amino acids. V was clipped by 8 bases and J by 14 bases; unmatched bases: 7. The CDR3 DNA reads TGTGCCAGCGGCAGGACAGGGGCAGAGTTCTTC. It codes for CASGRTGAEFF.

The V call is TRBV7-2, the J call TRBJ2-2; TRBD1 matches 7 bases. With 8 bases clipped from V and 4 bases from J, the junction kept 10 bases outside the gene matches. CDR1 and CDR2 (germline): SGHTA, FQGNSA. The CDR3 is 15 amino acids. CDR3 sequence reads: CASGIATGATGELFF. CDR3 in DNA: TGTGCCAGCGGGATCGCTACAGGGGCCACCGGGGAGCTGTTTTTT. The full variable domain, its missing parts supplied by reference TRBV7-2 and TRBJ2-2, is GAGVSQSPSNKVTEKGKDVELRCDPISGHTALYWYRQSLGQGLEFLIYFQGNSAPDKSGLPSDRFSAERTGGSVSTLTIQRTQQEDSAVYLCASGIATGATGELFFGEGSRLTVL.

This chain uses TRBV28 with TRBJ2-3, with 8 bases matching TRBD1. CDR3 size: 16 residues. Germline lookup yields CDR1 MDHEN and CDR2 SYDVKM. J gave up 3 bases and V 2 bases, and 7 bases lay outside the gene matches. CDR3 coding DNA: TGTGCCAGCAGTTTACCCTCCAGGGGGCTAACAGATACGCAGTATTTT. Translation gives CASSLPSRGLTDTQYF.

The chain employs TRBV5-1 and TRBJ2-1; 8 nucleotides align to TRBD2. V shed 6 bases, J shed 0 bases, and the junction held 5 bases outside the gene matches. The germline V gene encodes CDR1 SGHRS and CDR2 YFSETQ. The CDR3 sequence is 15 residues long. CDR3: CASTGGWGSYNEQFF. The CDR3 DNA follows: TGCGCCAGCACGGGGGGGTGGGGCTCCTACAATGAGCAGTTCTTC.

The chain has TRBV28 and TRBJ1-5; the D gene is possibly TRBD1 (5 bases). This CDR3 comprises 13 residues. V gave up 2 bases and J gave up 4 bases, with 6 bases separating them. The germline V gene has CDR1 MDHEN and CDR2 SYDVKM. CDR3: CASSLRQNQPQHF. The CDR3, as DNA: TGTGCCAGCAGTTTAAGACAGAATCAGCCCCAGCATTTT. Full variable domain (outside the CDR3, taken from reference TRBV28 and TRBJ1-5): DVKVTQSSRYLVKRTGEKVFLECVQDMDHENMFWYRQDPGLGLRLIYFSYDVKMKEKGDIPEGYSVSREKKERFSLILESASTNQTSMYLCASSLRQNQPQHFGDGTRLSIL.

The chain recombines TRBV25-1 with TRBJ2-3; TRBD1 matches 9 bases. The CDR3 is made up of 15 amino acids. From germline, CDR1 is MGHDK and CDR2 SYGVNS. The V gene end was trimmed by 8 bases and the J gene end by 4 bases; junction bases not matched to a gene: 10. CDR3 coding DNA: TGTGCCAGCGATCCGGGACAGGGAGATGCAGATACGCAGTATTTT. Protein sequence: CASDPGQGDADTQYF.

The rearrangement uses TRBV7-2 and TRBJ2-5; D might be TRBD2 (6 bases). The CDR3 is 15 residues long. V lost 5 bases and J 3 bases, leaving 16 bases between the germline ends. The germline CDR1 and CDR2 sequences are SGHTA and FQGNSA. The CDR3 DNA sequence: TGTGCCAGCAGCCTGTATATGGGCGGGGAAGAGACCCAGTACTTC. Amino acids: CASSLYMGGEETQYF.

This clone was counted once. The genes are TRBV7-9 and TRBJ2-7; perhaps TRBD2 as D (5 bases). Trimming shortened V by 10 bases and J by 3 bases, and 16 bases separated the two germline ends. The CDR3 length is 13 residues. Germline CDR1 SEHNR, CDR2 FQNEAQ (reference sequence). The chain's CDR3 is CATGSSEGYEQYF. As DNA, the CDR3 is TGTGCCACCGGGTCGTCCGAGGGCTACGAGCAGTACTTC.

The chain has TRBV5-1 and TRBJ2-1, with 9 bases fitting TRBD2. Per the germline V gene, CDR1 is SGHRS and CDR2 is YFSETQ. With 4 bases clipped from V and 10 bases from J, the junction kept 12 bases outside the gene matches. This CDR3 has 15 residues. CDR3 sequence reads: CASSLTGTSSGEQFF. The CDR3 coding sequence is TGCGCCAGCAGCCTGACCGGGACTAGCTCTGGAGAGCAGTTCTTC.

The chain carries TRBV19 and TRBJ1-2; D is unresolved. V shed 4 bases and J shed 5 bases, with 5 bases lying between them. Germline lookup yields CDR1 LNHDA and CDR2 SQIVND (reference sequence). This CDR3 spans 11 amino acids. The CDR3 protein is CASSNSYGYTF. CDR3 sequence (DNA): TGTGCCAGTAGTAACAGTTATGGCTACACCTTC.

This clone was seen just once. V is TRBV11-3 and J is TRBJ2-7; 9 bases map to TRBD2. This CDR3 spans 14 amino acids. J gave up 5 bases and V 5 bases, and 7 bases lay outside the gene matches. The V gene's germline CDR1 is SGHNT and CDR2 YENEEA. CDR3: CASSPSGASHEQYF. The CDR3 nucleotides read TGTGCCAGCAGCCCTAGCGGGGCTTCTCACGAGCAGTACTTC.

As for this clone: One end of the junction varies from germline; a read error may be responsible. V is TRBV10-3 and J is TRBJ2-1; TRBD1 matches 9 bases. CDR1 is ENHRY and CDR2 is SYGVKD in the germline V gene. This CDR3 has 14 amino acids. CDR3 sequence: CAISEEIGTGSLLF. The DNA for the CDR3 is TGTGCCATCAGTGAGGAAATAGGGACAGGGTCTTTACTCTTC.

To note about this clone: The germline gene is not matched at one end of the junction; a read error may be the cause. This rearrangement joins TRBV7-8 to TRBJ1-3, with TRBD1 matching 7 bases. The germline V gene encodes CDR1 SGHVS and CDR2 FQNEAQ. CDR3 length equals 17 residues. In nucleotides, the CDR3 is TGTGCCAGCAGCTTATATTGGCAGGGGGGATTTGGAAACACCGTATATTTT. Its protein is CASSLYWQGGFGNTVYF.

The chain has TRBV15 and TRBJ1-5; D unclear. CDR1 LNHNV and CDR2 YYDKDF come from the germline V gene (reference sequence). The V gene lost 0 bases and the J gene lost 0 bases, with 3 bases spanning the gap. CDR3 length equals 14 residues. The CDR3 here is CATSRDSSNQPQHF. The CDR3 DNA reads as TGTGCCACCAGCAGAGACTCTAGCAATCAGCCCCAGCATTTT.

The chain has TRBV7-9 and TRBJ2-3; 11 bases agree with TRBD2. Germline V gene data show CDR1 as SEHNR and CDR2 as FQNEAQ (reference sequence). The CDR3 contains 18 residues. The J segment lost 5 bases and the V segment lost 0 bases, leaving 10 bases of the junction unmatched. The CDR3 nucleotides are TGTGCCAGCAGCTTAGCGGTCACTAGCGGGGGATCTGTAGATACGCAGTATTTT. Protein sequence: CASSLAVTSGGSVDTQYF.